This T cell receptor beta chain was obtained from a study of cytomegalovirus exposure and HLA in healthy donors. As concerns this clone: The antigen is not known.

The PCR employed 60 Vbeta primers together with 13 Jbeta primers. Sequencing was performed with immunoSEQ multiplex PCR; in TCRdb, only in-frame clones are kept and a portion is missing. The table gives tens of thousands of clones; the top ten clones make up approximately 3.9% of it. V lost 7 bases, J lost 0 bases, and 2 bases stayed unmatched. Germline CDR1 SNHLY, CDR2 FYNNEI. This CDR3 is built from 14 residues. Whole-study findings and limits: Later analysis placed DRB1 highest and HLA-C lowest in TCR association rates, which differed by HLA locus. With later analysis, a missense DCLRE1C variant became linked to TCR beta V- and J-gene trimming. Most TCR sequences were seen very rarely across donors, but some public TCRs occurred in many.

The TCR was taken from a female donor in good health and CMV-seropositive. The material sequenced was PBMCs. V and J are TRBV2 and TRBJ2-5; 10 nucleotides align to TRBD1. CDR3 region: CASTGQGNQETQYF. CDR3 DNA: TGTGCCAGCACGGGACAGGGGAACCAAGAGACCCAGTACTTC.